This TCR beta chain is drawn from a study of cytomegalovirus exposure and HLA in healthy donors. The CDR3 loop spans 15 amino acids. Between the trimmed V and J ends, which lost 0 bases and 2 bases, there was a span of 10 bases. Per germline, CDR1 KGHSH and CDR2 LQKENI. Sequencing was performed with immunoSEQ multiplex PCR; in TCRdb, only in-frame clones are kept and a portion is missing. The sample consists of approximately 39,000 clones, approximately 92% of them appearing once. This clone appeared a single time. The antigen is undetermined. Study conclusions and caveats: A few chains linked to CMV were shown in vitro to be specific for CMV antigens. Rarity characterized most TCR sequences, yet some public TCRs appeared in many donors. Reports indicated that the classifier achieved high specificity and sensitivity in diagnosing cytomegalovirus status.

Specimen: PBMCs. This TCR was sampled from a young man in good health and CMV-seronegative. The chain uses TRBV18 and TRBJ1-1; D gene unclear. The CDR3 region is CASSPPSNSNTEAFF. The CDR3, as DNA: TGTGCCAGCTCACCACCTAGTAACAGTAACACTGAAGCTTTCTTT. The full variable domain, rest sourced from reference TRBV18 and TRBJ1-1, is NAGVMQNPRHLVRRRGQEARLRCSPMKGHSHVYWYRQLPEEGLKFMVYLQKENIIDESGMPKERFSAEFPKEGPSILRIQQVVRGDSAAYFCASSPPSNSNTEAFFGQGTRLTVV.